This record concerns one T cell receptor (beta chain) sequence. Its specificity is unknown. CDR1 SEHNR and CDR2 FQNEAQ come from the germline V gene (reference sequence). Trimming stripped 5 bases from V and 0 bases from J, with 7 bases between. The CDR3 runs to 13 residues. Lesional scalp tissue (obtained by punch biopsy) and peripheral blood were collected from alopecia areata patients. RNA was isolated and reverse transcribed to cDNA, the sequencing template. Generated by immunoSEQ multiplex PCR, the TCRdb table keeps only in-frame clones and is missing some. The sample holds 140,000 to 150,000 clones, around three fifths seen once. The data stem from a study of CD8+ T cells in alopecia areata. Notes on the study in general: Alopecia totalis/universalis scalp especially showed more expanded CD8+ clones than normal scalp. Whereas mice showed it more clearly, TCR sharing across patients was murkier, possibly because of HLA.

This clonotype was sampled from a human donor with alopecia areata. This sequence joins TRBV7-9 and TRBJ2-5; D call uncertain. This sample comprised CD4+ T cells sorted from blood, obtained at week 0. The CDR3 bases are TGTGCCAGCAGCCCTGGGTACCAAGAGACCCAGTACTTC. It is translated as CASSPGYQETQYF.